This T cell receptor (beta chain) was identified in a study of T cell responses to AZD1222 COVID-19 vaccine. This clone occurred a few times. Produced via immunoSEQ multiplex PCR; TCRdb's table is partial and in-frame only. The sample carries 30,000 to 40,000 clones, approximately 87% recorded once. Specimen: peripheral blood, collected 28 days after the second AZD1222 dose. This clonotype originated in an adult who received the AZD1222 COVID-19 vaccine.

CDR3 protein: CASSYTGRLETEAFF. CDR3 coding DNA: TGTGCCAGCAGTTATACGGGCAGGTTGGAAACTGAAGCTTTCTTT. The chain carries TRBV6-2 or TRBV6-3 and TRBJ1-1; the D is unclear. CDR1 MNHEY and CDR2 SVGEGT come from the germline V gene. The CDR3 covers 15 residues. Trimming removed 3 bases from V and 5 bases from J, with 16 bases in between.